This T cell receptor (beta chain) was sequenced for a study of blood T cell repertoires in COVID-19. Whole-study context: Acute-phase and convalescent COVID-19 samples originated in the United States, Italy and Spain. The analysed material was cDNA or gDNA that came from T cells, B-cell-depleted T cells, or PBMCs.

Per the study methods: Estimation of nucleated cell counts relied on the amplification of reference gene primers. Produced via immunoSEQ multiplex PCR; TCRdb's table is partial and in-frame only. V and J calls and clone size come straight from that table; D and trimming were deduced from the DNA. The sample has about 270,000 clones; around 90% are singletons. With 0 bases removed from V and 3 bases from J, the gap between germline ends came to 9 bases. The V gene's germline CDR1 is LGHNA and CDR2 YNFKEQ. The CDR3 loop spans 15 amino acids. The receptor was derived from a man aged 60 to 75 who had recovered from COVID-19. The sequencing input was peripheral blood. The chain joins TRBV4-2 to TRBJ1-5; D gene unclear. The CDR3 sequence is CASSQDWRHNQPQHF. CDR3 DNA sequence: TGTGCCAGCAGCCAAGATTGGCGGCACAATCAGCCCCAGCATTTT.